These 10 T cell receptor beta chains originate from one sample sequenced in a study of T cell responses to AZD1222 COVID-19 vaccine. Repertoires were generated with immunoSEQ multiplex PCR, while TCRdb's copy carries only in-frame clones and drops some. Among fewer than 120,000 clones listed, about 88% were seen once. This specimen was peripheral blood, taken on day 0 of AZD1222 vaccination. These receptors originate from an adult in good health.

The V call is TRBV10-1, the J call TRBJ2-2; no clear D. The V end lost 5 bases, the J end lost 4 bases, and 11 bases lay between the germline ends. This CDR3 contains 14 residues. Germline V gene sequence: CDR1 WNHNN, CDR2 SYGVQD (reference sequence). In DNA form, the CDR3 reads TGCGCCAGCAGTTTGCGAGGTCTCACCGGGGAGCTGTTTTTT. Its protein product is CASSLRGLTGELFF.

The rearrangement uses TRBV15 and TRBJ2-7; 12 bases line up with TRBD2. Losses at the gene ends were 0 bases for V and 2 bases for J; bases not matched to a gene: 2. CDR3 size: 16 residues. The V gene's germline CDR1 is LNHNV and CDR2 YYDKDF (reference sequence). The DNA of the CDR3 is TGTGCCACCAGCAGAGATCGACTAGCGGGAGCCTACGAGCAGTACTTC. This translates into CATSRDRLAGAYEQYF.

The V and J genes are TRBV18 and TRBJ1-4, with D perhaps TRBD1 (6 bases). V was shortened by 6 bases and J by 3 bases, with 17 bases between the two germline ends. Germline values: CDR1 KGHSH, CDR2 LQKENI. This CDR3 contains 16 residues. The CDR3 DNA follows: TGTGCCAGCTCCATTCGACAGGCCTCTCCTAATGAAAAACTGTTTTTT. Protein: CASSIRQASPNEKLFF.

This chain uses TRBV15 with TRBJ2-4; D call uncertain. Germline CDR1 is LNHNV and CDR2 is YYDKDF (reference sequence). There are 15 residues in the CDR3. Deletions cut 0 bases from V and 2 bases from J, with 8 bases between. DNA for the CDR3: TGTGCCACCAGCAGAGATAGGGCCACCAAAAACATTCAGTACTTC. Its protein is CATSRDRATKNIQYF.

This chain uses TRBV2 with TRBJ2-7; D perhaps matches TRBD2 (5 bases). This CDR3 spans 13 amino acids. Trimming cost V 7 bases and J 3 bases, with 13 bases left between them. Germline lookup yields CDR1 SNHLY and CDR2 FYNNEI. The CDR3 here is CASNPPEDYEQYF. The DNA of the CDR3 is TGTGCCAGCAACCCCCCGGAGGACTACGAGCAGTACTTC.

The genes are TRBV19 and TRBJ1-1; D unresolved. Germline V gene data show CDR1 as LNHDA and CDR2 as SQIVND (reference sequence). The CDR3 length is 15 residues. V lost 2 bases, J lost 6 bases, and 16 bases lay in between. The CDR3 DNA is TGTGCCAGTAGTATAACCGGGGTTAGGAGCGCTGAAGCTTTCTTT. Translating gives CASSITGVRSAEAFF.

The chain recombines TRBV3-1 (or the pseudogene TRBV3-2) with TRBJ2-5; TRBD2 agrees at 11 bases. The V and J ends lost 0 bases and 5 bases, in that order; junction bases with no gene match: 11. Per the germline V gene, CDR1 is LGHDT and CDR2 is YNNKEL (reference sequence). CDR3 length equals 18 residues. CDR3 bases: TGTGCCAGCAGCCAAGATCTGACGACTAGCGGGGTGGGGGAGACCCAGTACTTC. Translated: CASSQDLTTSGVGETQYF.

The V and J genes are TRBV18 and TRBJ2-2; the D gene is possibly TRBD2 (5 bases). Germline assignment: CDR1 KGHSH and CDR2 LQKENI. The germline V and J ends were trimmed by 2 bases and 4 bases, with 14 bases remaining between them. CDR3 size: 16 residues. CDR3 protein: CASSPSGPPGTGELFF. In nucleotides, the CDR3 is TGTGCCAGCTCACCAAGCGGACCGCCGGGCACCGGGGAGCTGTTTTTT.

The chain couples TRBV27 to TRBJ1-1; 12 nucleotides match TRBD1. CDR1 is MNHEY, CDR2 SMNVEV, per germline (reference sequence). The V segment lost 5 bases and the J segment 10 bases; nucleotides outside the gene matches: 5. The CDR3 sequence is 13 residues long. CDR3 DNA sequence: TGTGCCAGCAGTCCCCGGGACAGGGGGCCAGCTTTCTTT. It translates to CASSPRDRGPAFF.

A word on this clone: Other nucleotide sequences in the sample specify the same CDR3. The chain carries TRBV10-3 and TRBJ1-1, with D hard to call. This CDR3 spans 11 amino acids. Trimming took 6 bases from V and 5 from J, leaving 7 bases between them. CDR1 is ENHRY and CDR2 is SYGVKD in the germline V gene. The CDR3 region has the DNA TGTGCCATCAGGGAGGATACTGAAGCTTTCTTT. Amino acids: CAIREDTEAFF.